This is a list of T cell receptor beta chains from one sample in a study of vaccination and CD4 T cells after COVID-19. Using its own MiXCR run on the PCR reads, TCRdb lists one record per CDR3 protein. The top ten clones hold 8% to 10% of a sample with roughly 7,000 distinct CDR3 sequences, roughly 27% of them seen once. These receptors have no identified antigens. The sample here was CD4+ T cells from blood, cultured in vitro, taken after SARS-CoV-2 vaccination. The source of these receptors is a human donor who had recovered from COVID-19. Each CDR3 is given with its conserved first and last residue. The D gene is left open where the match is weak. Size values are once, few and many counts, or a class for expanded clones, and some rows have none.

cdr3_aa: CASSLDQETQYF; cdr3_nt: TGCGCCAGCAGCTTGGACCAAGAGACCCAGTACTTC; clone_size: NA; j_call: TRBJ2-5; d_call: NA; v_call: TRBV5-1
cdr3_aa: CATALAIEQYF; cdr3_nt: TGCGCCACTGCACTAGCGATCGAGCAGTACTTC; clone_size: NA; j_call: TRBJ2-7; d_call: TRBD2; v_call: TRBV5-1
cdr3_aa: CASSSYPGQGRYGYTF; cdr3_nt: TGTGCCAGCAGCTCATACCCCGGACAGGGCCGCTATGGCTACACCTTC; clone_size: NA; j_call: TRBJ1-2; d_call: TRBD1; v_call: TRBV7-9
cdr3_aa: CATSDGDRATEQFF; cdr3_nt: TGTGCCACCAGTGACGGGGACAGGGCCACTGAGCAGTTCTTC; clone_size: NA; j_call: TRBJ2-1; d_call: TRBD1; v_call: TRBV24-1
cdr3_aa: CSASTSGAPSTDTQYF; cdr3_nt: TGCAGTGCTAGTACTAGCGGGGCGCCTAGCACAGATACGCAGTATTTT; clone_size: NA; j_call: TRBJ2-3; d_call: TRBD2; v_call: TRBV20-1
cdr3_aa: CASSLQQETQYF; cdr3_nt: TGTGCCAGCAGCCTACAACAAGAGACCCAGTACTTC; clone_size: NA; j_call: TRBJ2-5; d_call: NA; v_call: TRBV5-6
cdr3_aa: CASSQDETQYF; cdr3_nt: TGCGCCAGCAGCCAAGATGAGACCCAGTACTTC; clone_size: NA; j_call: TRBJ2-5; d_call: NA; v_call: TRBV4-1
cdr3_aa: CASSARTGLSAYEQYF; cdr3_nt: TGTGCCAGCAGCGCCCGGACGGGACTATCCGCCTACGAGCAGTACTTC; clone_size: NA; j_call: TRBJ2-7; d_call: TRBD2; v_call: TRBV7-7
cdr3_aa: CATDAGGHRDEQFF; cdr3_nt: TGTGCCACAGATGCTGGGGGCCATAGGGATGAGCAGTTCTTC; clone_size: NA; j_call: TRBJ2-1; d_call: NA; v_call: TRBV12-3/TRBV12-4
cdr3_aa: CASSLSRGIGNQPQHF; cdr3_nt: TGTGCCAGCAGTTTATCTAGGGGAATTGGGAATCAGCCCCAGCATTTT; clone_size: few; j_call: TRBJ1-5; d_call: NA; v_call: TRBV28
cdr3_aa: CATRNRLSYEQYF; cdr3_nt: TGTGCCACCAGAAACAGATTGTCCTACGAGCAGTACTTC; clone_size: NA; j_call: TRBJ2-7; d_call: NA; v_call: TRBV28
cdr3_aa: CSAPEGASYEQYF; cdr3_nt: TGCAGTGCCCCCGAGGGGGCATCCTACGAGCAGTACTTC; clone_size: medium-sized; j_call: TRBJ2-7; d_call: TRBD1; v_call: TRBV20-1
cdr3_aa: CASSLSGENSPLHF; cdr3_nt: TGTGCCAGCAGCTTGTCAGGGGAGAATTCACCCCTCCACTTT; clone_size: few; j_call: TRBJ1-6; d_call: NA; v_call: TRBV7-9
cdr3_aa: CASSSGTSLIHEQYF; cdr3_nt: TGTGCCAGCAGCTCCGGGACTAGCTTAATCCACGAGCAGTACTTC; clone_size: few; j_call: TRBJ2-7; d_call: TRBD2; v_call: TRBV11-3
cdr3_aa: CASSYSSGGSYEQYF; cdr3_nt: TGTGCCAGCAGTTACTCTAGTGGGGGATCCTACGAGCAGTACTTC; clone_size: large; j_call: TRBJ2-7; d_call: NA; v_call: TRBV6-5
cdr3_aa: CASSPPFTDTQYF; cdr3_nt: TGTGCCAGCTCACCACCGTTCACAGATACGCAGTATTTT; clone_size: medium-sized; j_call: TRBJ2-3; d_call: NA; v_call: TRBV18
cdr3_aa: CASSYSTTSTDTQYF; cdr3_nt: TGTGCCAGCAGTTACTCCACTACTAGCACAGATACGCAGTATTTT; clone_size: medium-sized; j_call: TRBJ2-3; d_call: NA; v_call: TRBV6-5